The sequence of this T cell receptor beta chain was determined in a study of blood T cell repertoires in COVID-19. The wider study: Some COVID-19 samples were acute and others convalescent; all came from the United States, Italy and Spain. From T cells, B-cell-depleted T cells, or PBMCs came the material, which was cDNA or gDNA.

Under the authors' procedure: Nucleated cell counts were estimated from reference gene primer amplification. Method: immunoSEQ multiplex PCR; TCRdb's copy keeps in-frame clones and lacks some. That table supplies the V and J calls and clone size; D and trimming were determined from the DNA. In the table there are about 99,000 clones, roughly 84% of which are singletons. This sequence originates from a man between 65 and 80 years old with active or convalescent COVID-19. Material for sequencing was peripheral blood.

CDR3 loop: CASSVEGVPAYEQYF. In DNA form, the CDR3 reads TGTGCCAGCAGCGTAGAAGGAGTACCGGCGTACGAGCAGTACTTC. V usage is TRBV9 and J usage is TRBJ2-7; D gene uncertain. CDR3 length: 15 residues. Per the germline V gene, CDR1 is SGDLS and CDR2 is YYNGEE. V lost 0 bases to trimming and J lost 4 bases, with 14 bases between them.